Presented here are 15 T cell receptor beta chains from one specimen sequenced in a study of OX40 agonist ivuxolimab in advanced cancers. TCRdb's copy holds only in-frame clones and misses some; the assay was immunoSEQ multiplex PCR. This table has 75,000 to 95,000 clones, around 90% appearing once. Sequencing was performed on CD4+ or CD8+ T cells sorted from blood, taken in a trial of the OX40 agonist ivuxolimab. All receptors derive from an adult with an advanced solid tumor such as melanoma, head and neck, liver or kidney cancer.

The rearrangement uses TRBV7-9 and TRBJ1-3; 7 positions agree with TRBD1. CDR1 and CDR2 (germline): SEHNR, FQNEAQ (reference sequence). V trimming: 1 base; J trimming: 6 bases; junction bases outside the gene matches: 3. This CDR3 is 14 amino acids long. The CDR3 DNA reads as TGTGCCAGCAGCTTAGGAGGGGGCGTAAACACCATATATTTT. Protein product: CASSLGGGVNTIYF.

The rearrangement joins TRBV2 to TRBJ1-2; the D gene is possibly TRBD1 (6 bases). CDR3 length: 14 amino acids. Germline lookup yields CDR1 SNHLY and CDR2 FYNNEI. The germline V and J ends were trimmed by 5 bases and 4 bases, with 14 bases remaining between them. CDR3 sequence reads: CASSPDRTIYGYTF. CDR3 DNA: TGTGCCAGCAGTCCCGACAGGACCATCTATGGCTACACCTTC.

This clone was seen just once. The chain combines TRBV6-1 with TRBJ2-7; D remains ambiguous. Germline lookup yields CDR1 MNHNS and CDR2 SASEGT. This CDR3 is built from 13 residues. Between the trimmed V and J ends, which lost 4 bases and 1 base, there was a span of 8 bases. As DNA, the CDR3 is TGTGCCAGCAGTGCGACTGATTCCTACGAGCAGTACTTC. It is translated as CASSATDSYEQYF.

The chain is built from TRBV7-9 and TRBJ2-3; the D gene is possibly TRBD2 (6 bases). The CDR3 runs to 11 residues. The germline V and J ends were trimmed by 5 bases and 13 bases, with 13 bases remaining between them. CDR1 is SEHNR, CDR2 FQNEAQ, per germline (reference sequence). This CDR3 reads CASSRGVGKYF. The CDR3, as DNA: TGTGCCAGCAGCCGCGGGGTAGGAAAGTATTTT.

The V and J genes are TRBV5-1 and TRBJ1-1; TRBD1 matches at 9 bases. The CDR3 sequence is 14 residues long. Germline V lookup: CDR1 SGHRS, CDR2 YFSETQ. The J segment lost 5 bases and the V segment lost 4 bases, leaving 6 bases of the junction unmatched. CDR3 DNA sequence: TGCGCCAGCAGCCTACAGGGGGCGTGGACTGAAGCTTTCTTT. It is translated as CASSLQGAWTEAFF.

The chain couples TRBV7-6 to TRBJ2-7, with a possible D match to TRBD1 (6 bases). The V and J ends lost 0 bases and 3 bases respectively, with 6 bases between them. Germline assignment: CDR1 SGHVS and CDR2 FNYEAQ. CDR3 length: 13 residues. The CDR3, as DNA: TGTGCCAGCAGCTTAGCGGACAGCTACGAGCAGTACTTC. Amino acid sequence: CASSLADSYEQYF.

The V call is TRBV27, the J call TRBJ1-5; D unclear. The CDR3 contains 13 residues. Trimming left V 4 bases short and J 4 bases short, with 8 bases between. Per germline, CDR1 MNHEY and CDR2 SMNVEV (reference sequence). For the CDR3, the DNA is TGTGCCAGCAGTTGGGTACCAAATCAGCCCCAGCATTTT. It yields the protein CASSWVPNQPQHF.

V gene TRBV7-2 combines with J gene TRBJ1-4; D ambiguous. Germline loops: CDR1 SGHTA, CDR2 FQGNSA. The CDR3 runs to 14 residues. Trimming took off 5 bases at V and 11 bases at J, with 18 bases between the two ends. CDR3 residues: CASSPNPAGGKLFF. CDR3 bases: TGTGCCAGCAGCCCAAACCCCGCGGGTGGGAAACTGTTTTTT.

V and J are TRBV11-2 and TRBJ2-3; TRBD2 agrees at 10 bases. The V and J ends lost 3 bases and 4 bases, in that order; junction bases with no gene match: 4. The germline V gene has CDR1 SGHAT and CDR2 FQNNGV. This CDR3 spans 15 amino acids. Here the CDR3 DNA reads TGTGCCAGCAGCTTTCTAGCGGGAGTCGCAGATACGCAGTATTTT. Protein: CASSFLAGVADTQYF.

This sequence joins TRBV28 and TRBJ2-5; 9 bases agree with TRBD1. CDR3 length equals 14 residues. Germline values: CDR1 MDHEN, CDR2 SYDVKM. Unmatched junction bases numbered 7, after V lost 6 bases and J lost 5 bases. The CDR3 sequence: CASRFGTGIETQYF. CDR3 DNA: TGTGCCAGCAGGTTCGGGACAGGGATTGAGACCCAGTACTTC.

CDR3 bases: TGTGCCAGCTCACTGGACGGACTGAATCAGCCCCAGCATTTT. Its protein is CASSLDGLNQPQHF. J is TRBJ1-5 and V is TRBV18; D is ambiguous. Trimming cost V 4 bases and J 4 bases, with 11 bases left between them. This CDR3 has 14 residues. From germline, CDR1 is KGHSH and CDR2 LQKENI.

V gene TRBV27 combines with J gene TRBJ1-5; no reliable D call. CDR1 MNHEY and CDR2 SMNVEV come from the germline V gene (reference sequence). This CDR3 has 14 amino acids. Trimming took 5 bases from V and 3 from J, leaving 11 bases between them. CDR3 bases: TGTGCCAGCAGTCACGCTCCTATCAATCAGCCCCAGCATTTT. It specifies CASSHAPINQPQHF.

This clone has more than one count but fewer than ten. The rearrangement uses TRBV28 and TRBJ1-4; D ambiguous. Trimming took off 5 bases at V and 4 bases at J, with 11 bases between the two ends. The CDR3 covers 14 residues. CDR1 is MDHEN and CDR2 is SYDVKM in the germline V gene. In nucleotides, the CDR3 is TGTGCCAGCAGTCCCCCTGGTGATAATGAAAAACTGTTTTTT. This codes for CASSPPGDNEKLFF. Drawing the rest from reference TRBV28 and TRBJ1-4, the complete variable domain is DVKVTQSSRYLVKRTGEKVFLECVQDMDHENMFWYRQDPGLGLRLIYFSYDVKMKEKGDIPEGYSVSREKKERFSLILESASTNQTSMYLCASSPPGDNEKLFFGSGTQLSVL.

The chain has TRBV5-1 and TRBJ1-6; no clear D. The ends were cut back, 3 bases at V and 5 bases at J, with 15 bases in the middle. The CDR3 is 16 amino acids. Germline loops: CDR1 SGHRS, CDR2 YFSETQ. CDR3: CASSYSGGRDNSPLHF. In DNA, the CDR3 is TGCGCCAGCAGCTACTCCGGAGGGCGTGATAATTCACCCCTCCACTTT.

V gene TRBV29-1 combines with J gene TRBJ1-1; D is possibly TRBD1 (6 bases). This CDR3 has 13 residues. Trimming shortened V by 4 bases and J by 5 bases, and 14 bases separated the two germline ends. The germline CDR1 and CDR2 sequences are SQVTM and ANQGSEA. The CDR3 loop reads CSVGGGPGTEAFF. The DNA of the CDR3 is TGCAGCGTTGGAGGGGGGCCGGGTACTGAAGCTTTCTTT.